The rows below give T cell receptor beta chains drawn from one sample of a study of blood T cell repertoires in COVID-19. The data were produced by immunoSEQ multiplex PCR, yet TCRdb's version contains in-frame clones alone and is incomplete. The sample consists of 140,000 to 150,000 clones, roughly nine tenths of them appearing once. The sequenced sample consisted of peripheral blood. These receptors were collected from a human donor in a cohort sampled during active COVID-19. CDR3s include the opening cysteine and the closing phenylalanine or tryptophan. The order of the fields is V gene, D gene, clone size, J gene, CDR3 length, CDR3 protein, CDR3 DNA. A D gene is named only where the DNA matches it firmly. A row's size may be missing; if present it is once, few, many or a size class.

V: TRBV23-1
D: NA
size: NA
J: TRBJ2-5
length: 14
CDR3: CASIAGAEQETQYF
DNA: TGCGCCAGCATCGCAGGGGCGGAACAAGAGACCCAGTACTTC

V: TRBV3-1/TRBV3-2
D: NA
size: NA
J: TRBJ1-4
length: 15
CDR3: CASSQKGSTNEKLFF
DNA: TGTGCCAGCAGCCAAAAGGGGTCAACTAATGAAAAACTGTTTTTT

V: TRBV20-1
D: NA
size: NA
J: TRBJ2-3
length: 15
CDR3: CSASRARGMLDTQYF
DNA: TGCAGTGCTAGTCGGGCCAGGGGAATGTTAGATACGCAGTATTTT

V: TRBV3-1/TRBV3-2
D: TRBD2
size: NA
J: TRBJ2-5
length: 17
CDR3: CASSQLGTSGGGETQYF
DNA: TGTGCCAGCAGCCAATTGGGGACTAGCGGGGGTGGAGAGACCCAGTACTTC

V: TRBV7-2
D: TRBD2
size: NA
J: TRBJ2-1
length: 17
CDR3: CASSLVGTSGGSDEQFF
DNA: TGTGCCAGCAGCTTAGTCGGGACTAGCGGGGGGTCGGATGAGCAGTTCTTC

V: TRBV4-3
D: NA
size: NA
J: TRBJ2-1
length: 14
CDR3: CASSHGLAPNEQFF
DNA: TGCGCCAGCAGCCATGGTCTAGCGCCTAATGAGCAGTTCTTC

V: TRBV5-1
D: TRBD1
size: NA
J: TRBJ1-2
length: 15
CDR3: CASSPRQGDHYGYTF
DNA: TGCGCCAGCAGCCCGCGACAGGGGGACCACTATGGCTACACCTTC

V: TRBV5-6
D: NA
size: NA
J: TRBJ2-5
length: 12
CDR3: CASSYQGETQYF
DNA: TGTGCCAGCAGCTACCAGGGAGAGACCCAGTACTTC

V: TRBV4-1
D: TRBD1
size: NA
J: TRBJ1-4
length: 17
CDR3: CASSPRSGRTGDYKLFF
DNA: TGCGCCAGCAGCCCCAGGAGCGGTCGGACAGGGGACTACAAACTGTTTTTT

V: TRBV9
D: TRBD1
size: NA
J: TRBJ2-1
length: 15
CDR3: CASSVGDSFSNEQFF
DNA: TGTGCCAGCAGCGTAGGGGACAGCTTCTCCAATGAGCAGTTCTTC

V: TRBV5-1
D: TRBD1
size: NA
J: TRBJ1-2
length: 15
CDR3: CASSLAGGRRDGYTF
DNA: TGCGCCAGCAGCTTGGCAGGGGGCAGGAGGGATGGCTACACCTTC

V: TRBV3-1/TRBV3-2
D: TRBD2
size: NA
J: TRBJ2-5
length: 17
CDR3: CASSPGGLAGPQETQYF
DNA: TGTGCCAGCAGCCCCGGGGGACTAGCGGGGCCCCAAGAGACCCAGTACTTC

V: TRBV28
D: NA
size: once
J: TRBJ1-2
length: 13
CDR3: CASSETGQRGYTF
DNA: TGTGCCAGCAGTGAGACAGGTCAGAGGGGCTACACCTTC

V: TRBV7-6
D: NA
size: NA
J: TRBJ2-2
length: 14
CDR3: CASSLGGNTGELFF
DNA: TGTGCCAGCAGCTTAGGAGGGAACACCGGGGAGCTGTTTTTT

V: TRBV30
D: NA
size: NA
J: TRBJ2-1
length: 13
CDR3: CAWSLGLYNEQFF
DNA: TGTGCCTGGAGTTTAGGACTCTACAATGAGCAGTTCTTC

V: TRBV7-9
D: NA
size: NA
J: TRBJ1-2
length: 12
CDR3: CASSLAQFGYTF
DNA: TGTGCCAGCAGCTTAGCGCAGTTTGGCTACACCTTC

V: TRBV6-5
D: NA
size: NA
J: TRBJ2-5
length: 14
CDR3: CASSYRTFQETQYF
DNA: TGTGCCAGCAGTTATCGGACATTCCAAGAGACCCAGTACTTC

V: TRBV19
D: NA
size: NA
J: TRBJ2-2
length: 15
CDR3: CASSQNGIGPGELFF
DNA: TGTGCCAGTAGTCAAAACGGGATCGGACCCGGGGAGCTGTTTTTT

V: TRBV5-8
D: NA
size: once
J: TRBJ2-2
length: 15
CDR3: CASSLWAANTGELFF
DNA: TGTGCCAGCAGCTTATGGGCAGCCAACACCGGGGAGCTGTTTTTT

V: TRBV6-5
D: TRBD1
size: once
J: TRBJ1-1
length: 14
CDR3: CASRAGGTNTEAFF
DNA: TGTGCCAGCAGGGCAGGGGGCACGAACACTGAAGCTTTCTTT

V: TRBV5-1
D: TRBD1
size: NA
J: TRBJ2-7
length: 14
CDR3: CASSTDRGQYEQYF
DNA: TGCGCCAGCAGCACTGACAGGGGTCAGTACGAGCAGTACTTC

V: TRBV4-1
D: TRBD1
size: NA
J: TRBJ2-7
length: 16
CDR3: CPTPRQWDRGGYEQYF
DNA: TGCCCCACCCCCCGACAGTGGGACAGGGGAGGATACGAGCAGTACTTC

V: TRBV19
D: NA
size: NA
J: TRBJ2-1
length: 16
CDR3: CASRAGWEHGVNEQFF
DNA: TGTGCCAGTAGGGCAGGGTGGGAACATGGTGTCAATGAGCAGTTCTTC

V: TRBV6-2/TRBV6-3
D: TRBD2
size: NA
J: TRBJ2-3
length: 18
CDR3: CASSYAGERGASTDTQYF
DNA: TGTGCCAGCAGTTACGCCGGGGAGCGGGGGGCCAGCACAGATACGCAGTATTTT

V: TRBV5-1
D: NA
size: NA
J: TRBJ1-4
length: 16
CDR3: CASSLKTSATNEKLFF
DNA: TGCGCCAGCAGCTTGAAGACATCCGCAACTAATGAAAAACTGTTTTTT

V: TRBV4-2
D: TRBD1
size: NA
J: TRBJ2-2
length: 15
CDR3: CASSQEQGAVGELFF
DNA: TGTGCCAGCAGCCAAGAACAGGGGGCCGTCGGGGAGCTGTTTTTT